This TCR beta chain was sequenced for a study of response to subunit inactivated influenza vaccine. This CDR3 has 13 amino acids. V was cut by 5 bases and J by 3 bases, with 10 bases left in between. Whole-study findings and limits: Authors proposed each seasonal influenza vaccination draws in few new T cells.

One entry per CDR3 protein results from TCRdb running MiXCR on the RT-PCR reads. The repertoire has about 540,000 distinct CDR3 sequences, around 15% of them found once; the top ten carry around 10%. This clonotype was counted ten times or more. Its antigen is unidentified. The chain combines TRBV12-3 or TRBV12-4 with TRBJ1-2, with D maybe TRBD1 (5 bases). The source material was PBMCs from blood, sampled roughly 13 days after vaccination. This receptor was taken from a man in his forties or fifties who received an inactivated influenza vaccine. CDR3 loop: CASSRQSYYGYTF. CDR3 nucleotides: TGTGCCAGCAGTCGACAGAGCTACTATGGCTACACCTTC.